The 23 T cell receptor beta chains reported below all come from one sample, sequenced in a study of beta chain features in type 1 diabetes. The sequenced template was cDNA made from the entire isolated RNA. Profiling relied on immunoSEQ multiplex PCR, and the TCRdb table lists in-frame clones only, not all of them. The data show a few hundred thousand clones, 10% to 15% seen once. Source material: naive CD4+ T cells from blood. The receptors stem from a man younger than 35 in good health.

The chain has TRBV29-1 and TRBJ1-1, with D unresolved. V was shortened by 4 bases and J by 7 bases, with 10 bases between the two germline ends. The CDR3 sequence is 11 residues long. Germline-derived CDR1 and CDR2 are SQVTM and ANQGSEA. The CDR3 DNA reads as TGCAGCGTTGTAGCCCTATTTGAAGCTTTCTTT. Residues: CSVVALFEAFF.

V is TRBV13 and J is TRBJ2-7; 13 nucleotides align to TRBD2. The CDR3 sequence is 18 residues long. J gave up 7 bases and V 5 bases, and 17 bases lay outside the gene matches. Germline V gene data show CDR1 as PRHDT and CDR2 as FYEKMQ (reference sequence). The CDR3 spells CASSQGGRPGLAGYEQYF. The CDR3 DNA reads as TGTGCCAGCAGCCAAGGGGGGCGACCGGGACTAGCGGGATATGAGCAGTACTTC.

The V call is TRBV18, the J call TRBJ2-1; 7 bases line up with TRBD1. The CDR3 length is 17 residues. Germline lookup yields CDR1 KGHSH and CDR2 LQKENI. The ends lost 3 bases at V and 2 bases at J; junction bases unmatched: 10. CDR3 coding DNA: TGTGCCAGCTCACCGCCCCAAGGGACAGCGACCTACAATGAGCAGTTCTTC. Amino acid sequence: CASSPPQGTATYNEQFF.

The chain couples TRBV7-2 to TRBJ2-1; D possibly corresponds to TRBD1 (5 bases). This CDR3 has 16 residues. Trimming cost V 0 bases and J 3 bases, with 12 bases left between them. The germline gives CDR1 SGHTA, CDR2 FQGNSA. DNA of the CDR3: TGTGCCAGCAGCTTAGCTGGTCAGGGATTCTACAATGAGCAGTTCTTC. It is translated as CASSLAGQGFYNEQFF.

This clone has just a few counts. The chain recombines TRBV7-6 with TRBJ2-2, with 13 bases aligning to TRBD2. V was pared by 6 bases and J by 6 bases, with 4 bases of the junction left unmatched. Looked up from germline, CDR1 is SGHVS and CDR2 is FNYEAQ. This CDR3 comprises 15 residues. The CDR3: CASRETSGRAGELFF. The CDR3 DNA reads as TGTGCCAGCAGGGAAACTAGCGGGAGGGCCGGGGAGCTGTTTTTT.

This chain connects TRBV9 to TRBJ1-3; TRBD1 might be the D (6 bases). Trimming took 0 bases from V and 0 from J, leaving 10 bases between them. The CDR3 loop spans 16 amino acids. Germline loops: CDR1 SGDLS, CDR2 YYNGEE. CDR3: CASSVAGDSSGNTIYF. In nucleotides, the CDR3 is TGTGCCAGCAGCGTAGCAGGGGATAGCTCTGGAAACACCATATATTTT.

This chain links TRBV5-8 with TRBJ1-2; maybe TRBD1 (6 bases). This CDR3 has 14 residues. Germline V gene data show CDR1 as SGHTS and CDR2 as YDEGEE. V lost 6 bases to trimming and J lost 4 bases, with 16 bases between them. The CDR3 protein is CASNFQTGFYGYTF. The DNA of the CDR3 is TGTGCCAGCAACTTCCAAACAGGGTTCTATGGCTACACCTTC.

The chain couples TRBV9 to TRBJ1-5; D perhaps matches TRBD1 (5 bases). Looked up from germline, CDR1 is SGDLS and CDR2 is YYNGEE. The CDR3 has 15 residues. Trimming removed 2 bases from V and 6 bases from J, with 15 bases in between. CDR3 region: CASSVSGVQGQPQHF. Written as DNA, the CDR3 is TGTGCCAGCAGCGTGTCGGGGGTTCAGGGTCAGCCCCAGCATTTT.

This clone was counted between two and nine times. The chain links TRBV9 to TRBJ2-7; D is possibly TRBD2 (7 bases). CDR1 SGDLS and CDR2 YYNGEE come from the germline V gene. Trimming cost V 4 bases and J 4 bases, with 18 bases left between them. The CDR3 extends over 15 amino acids. This CDR3 is CASSLRGGGAYEQYF. The DNA of the CDR3 is TGTGCCAGCAGCCTACGGGGAGGGGGTGCTTACGAGCAGTACTTC.

This clone occurred a few times. The J gene is TRBJ1-2, the V gene TRBV6-6, with 10 bases that match TRBD1. J lost 13 bases, V lost 2 bases, and 7 bases had no gene match. The germline CDR1 and CDR2 sequences are MNHNY and SVGAGI (reference sequence). This CDR3 has 13 residues. The chain's CDR3 is CASSYAGQGIFTF. CDR3 DNA sequence: TGTGCCAGCAGTTACGCGGGACAGGGGATATTCACCTTC.

In the case of this clone: Other DNA sequences in the sample encode the same CDR3. The chain combines TRBV7-3 with TRBJ2-6, with a tentative D call TRBD2 (5 bases). The germline V and J ends were trimmed by 3 bases and 2 bases, with 11 bases remaining between them. The CDR3 length is 16 residues. Germline V lookup: CDR1 SGHTA, CDR2 FQGTGA. The CDR3, as DNA: TGTGCCAGCAGCTTCTTGATGGGAGCTGGGGCCAACGTCCTGACTTTC. The encoded protein is CASSFLMGAGANVLTF.

This clone was detected only a few times. The chain is built from TRBV5-4 and TRBJ2-7; 7 positions match TRBD2. The germline gives CDR1 SGHNT, CDR2 YYREEE (reference sequence). V shed 4 bases, J shed 6 bases, and the junction held 4 bases outside the gene matches. The CDR3 contains 12 residues. The CDR3 DNA sequence: TGTGCCAGCAGCCGGGGGGTAAGCGAGCAGTACTTC. Its translation is CASSRGVSEQYF.

This clone was counted a few times. This chain uses TRBV6-5 with TRBJ2-5; TRBD2 agrees at 8 bases. V lost 6 bases to trimming and J lost 5 bases; unmatched junction nucleotides: 5. The CDR3 has 13 amino acids. Germline values: CDR1 MNHEY, CDR2 SVGAGI. The CDR3 is CASRPGTRETQYF. For the CDR3, the DNA is TGTGCCAGCAGACCCGGGACTAGGGAGACCCAGTACTTC.

This chain connects TRBV7-2 to TRBJ1-1, with D unresolved. The V and J ends lost 3 bases and 4 bases respectively, with 9 bases between them. The CDR3 is 13 amino acids. Germline CDR1 SGHTA, CDR2 FQGNSA. For the CDR3, the DNA is TGTGCCAGCAGCTTCAGTTGGTCCACTGAAGCTTTCTTT. Protein: CASSFSWSTEAFF.

This clone has just one count. CDR3 amino acids: CASSYSETGGGYGYTF. The CDR3 DNA reads TGTGCCAGCAGTTACTCCGAAACAGGGGGCGGCTATGGCTACACCTTC. The chain links TRBV6-5 to TRBJ1-2; 9 nucleotides align to TRBD1. After removal of 0 bases from V and 4 bases from J, the junction contained 6 bases not matched to a gene. CDR1 and CDR2 from the germline V gene are MNHEY and SVGAGI. The CDR3 extends over 16 amino acids.

There are a few counts of this clone. The V call is TRBV7-9, the J call TRBJ2-7, with 8 positions matching TRBD1. After removal of 2 bases from V and 3 bases from J, the junction contained 12 bases not matched to a gene. Germline values: CDR1 SEHNR, CDR2 FQNEAQ (reference sequence). CDR3 length: 17 amino acids. The CDR3 nucleotides are TGTGCCAGCAGCTTAACTGCAGGGGGCGGTTCATACTACGAGCAGTACTTC. The encoded protein is CASSLTAGGGSYYEQYF.

The chain joins TRBV18 to TRBJ2-7; 8 bases agree with TRBD1. Trimming took 3 bases from V and 2 from J; bases not matched to a gene: 6. From germline, CDR1 is KGHSH and CDR2 LQKENI. The CDR3 extends over 15 amino acids. The CDR3 DNA follows: TGTGCCAGCTCACCTTCCACAGGGGGAGCCTACGAGCAGTACTTC. Protein product: CASSPSTGGAYEQYF.

This chain joins TRBV28 and TRBJ2-1, with 7 bases lining up with TRBD1. J lost 0 bases, V lost 2 bases, and 4 bases had no gene match. Per germline, CDR1 MDHEN and CDR2 SYDVKM. The CDR3 covers 16 residues. The CDR3 reads CASSLNRGSSYNEQFF. CDR3 DNA sequence: TGTGCCAGCAGTTTAAACAGGGGTAGCTCCTACAATGAGCAGTTCTTC.

The chain combines TRBV29-1 with TRBJ1-5; 11 nucleotides line up with TRBD1. Germline loops: CDR1 SQVTM, CDR2 ANQGSEA. This CDR3 comprises 13 residues. V was clipped by 6 bases and J by 5 bases; unmatched bases: 3. CDR3 nucleotides: TGCAGCGTGGGGGGACAGGGGGATCAGCCCCAGCATTTT. The encoded protein is CSVGGQGDQPQHF.

There are a few counts of this clone. The chain joins TRBV4-3 to TRBJ2-5, with TRBD1 matching 12 bases. V was clipped by 4 bases and J by 4 bases; unmatched bases: 10. This CDR3 region has 17 residues. The germline V gene has CDR1 LGHNA and CDR2 YSLEER. The CDR3 DNA sequence: TGCGCCAGCAGCCTTGTCGGAGGGACAGGGGGCGGAGAGACCCAGTACTTC. Translation gives CASSLVGGTGGGETQYF.

This clone was observed a few times. This sequence joins TRBV19 and TRBJ1-1; 11 bases line up with TRBD1. The CDR3 totals 14 residues. Germline loops: CDR1 LNHDA, CDR2 SQIVND (reference sequence). Losses at the gene ends were 5 bases for V and 4 bases for J; bases not matched to a gene: 3. The CDR3 region is CASSVDRGPTEAFF. The CDR3 DNA reads TGTGCCAGTAGTGTGGACAGGGGGCCCACTGAAGCTTTCTTT.

There are a few counts of this clone. The rearrangement uses TRBV30 and TRBJ2-3; TRBD1 is a possible D gene (6 bases). Germline V gene sequence: CDR1 GTSNPN, CDR2 SVGIG (reference sequence). The CDR3 runs to 14 residues. Between the trimmed V and J ends, which lost 1 base and 6 bases, there was a span of 14 bases. The CDR3 protein is CAWSGGLRGDTQYF. CDR3 nucleotides: TGTGCCTGGAGTGGGGGTTTGAGGGGGGATACGCAGTATTTT. Full variable domain (missing parts from reference TRBV30 and TRBJ2-3): SQTIHQWPATLVQPVGSPLSLECTVEGTSNPNLYWYRQAAGRGLQLLFYSVGIGQISSEVPQNLSASRPQDRQFILSSKKLLLSDSGFYLCAWSGGLRGDTQYFGPGTRLTVL.

This clone was observed a few times. Other DNA variants within this sample encode the same CDR3. V gene TRBV30 combines with J gene TRBJ1-5; possibly TRBD1 for D (5 bases). The CDR3 has 14 residues. Germline CDR1 is GTSNPN and CDR2 is SVGIG (reference sequence). V lost 1 base to trimming and J lost 2 bases, with 9 bases between them. The CDR3 nucleotides are TGTGCCTGGAGTGGGGGGGGAGGCAATCAGCCCCAGCATTTT. Translation: CAWSGGGGNQPQHF.